This TCR beta chain was captured in a study of CD8+ T cells in alopecia areata (dated by TCRdb to the late 2010s). Concerning the study at large: The treated patients took part in an open-label pilot trial in which moderate-to-severe alopecia areata was treated with oral tofacitinib at 5 to 10 mg twice daily. Patients received tofacitinib for 6 to 18 months and were then followed off drug for 6 months to check for delayed response and recurrence. In treated patients, disease severity was measured using the SALT score, which gives the percentage of scalp surface area affected. High-throughput TCRbeta sequencing was used to examine T cell clonal expansion in alopecia areata in both the C3H/HeJ mouse model and human patients. In humans, TCRbeta sequencing was performed on scalp tissue and on sorted CD4+ and CD8+ peripheral blood T cells from healthy controls and from patients with patchy or totalis/universalis alopecia areata. Biopsies were taken from tofacitinib-treated patients at baseline and again at 4 and 24 weeks into treatment, and several of those patients also had a later scalp biopsy. Clonality in the scalp was compared among normal scalp (n=4), patchy alopecia areata scalp (n=8), and alopecia totalis/universalis scalp (n=8). RNA was extracted with the PAXgene miRNA kit for fixed scalp, the miRNeasy kit for PBMCs, and the RNeasy kit for mouse skin. Amplification of TCRbeta CDR3 regions was done by immunoSEQ multiplex PCR using 35 Vbeta forward primers and 13 Jbeta reverse primers.

The time point label, read with the paper, signifies: more than 3 weeks on oral tofacitinib. The sample's treatment or condition label is to be understood as: oral pan-JAK inhibitor, 5-10 mg twice daily. Peripheral blood and lesional scalp punch biopsies were obtained from patients with alopecia areata. PBMCs were isolated by density centrifugation and stained for CD3, CD4 and CD8, and CD4+ and CD8+ T cells were sorted on a FACSAria. Points the paper makes about the study in general: Because the treated cohort was small and had only one nonresponder, larger studies are needed to examine links between baseline CD8+ expansion and response. During tofacitinib treatment, many expanded lesional clones stuck around in both scalp and blood, and this persistence may partly explain why relapse happens after treatment is stopped. Higher clonality and more expanded CD8+ clones were observed in lesional scalp than in normal scalp, particularly in alopecia totalis/universalis, a finding suggestive of antigenic drive. Shared TCR sequences between patients were less evident than in mice, which may be partly attributable to HLA diversity in the patient population. With tofacitinib, both scalp clonality and the number of expanded CD8+ clones among the top 100 scalp clones went down significantly. Resident alphabeta T cells in normal human skin are also sequenced, complicating scalp TCR repertoire analysis, unlike mouse skin dominated by gammadelta T cells.

There are 10 amino acids in the CDR3, from cysteine to phenylalanine inclusive. Just the 30-base CDR3 DNA is kept, in frame starting at base 1. The germline V gene (reference sequence) sets CDR1 to DFQATT and CDR2 to SNEGSKA. Library generation was performed with the immunoSEQ multiplex PCR assay. RNA was extracted from all samples and reverse transcribed into cDNA as template for TCR sequencing. SuperScript III was used for first-strand cDNA synthesis, primed with a 2:1 mix of oligo-dT and random hexamers. A synthetic immune receptor repertoire was used to measure amplification bias, and any remaining bias was corrected computationally. Per the original workflow: Raw reads were preprocessed to remove errors, and CDR3 was defined according to IMGT conventions as the region from the conserved cysteine to phenylalanine. To get clonality, Shannon entropy was normalized by log2 of the number of productive unique TCRs and the result was subtracted from 1. Whether scalp clones were CD4 or CD8 was inferred by matching scalp TCRbeta sequences against CD4 and CD8 repertoires sorted from blood. The immuneACCESS repertoire file appears here via TCRdb, limited to in-frame rearrangements. These files lack a portion of the clones; in checked studies, under half of the deficit traces to unresolved V genes, and the cause of the others is not known. Clone size and the V and J calls come from that table; the DNA yielded D and trimming. This sample holds about 220,000 clones; under 60% were observed only once. Together, the top ten hold 1.5% to 2% of the sample.

For this clone: Its antigen is not yet known. At one boundary the junction diverges from the germline segment, which might be a read error.

Here the sequenced sample was CD4+ T cells sorted from blood, taken at week 4, from a patient treated with tofacitinib. This TCR derives from a human donor with alopecia areata. This receptor chain uses TRBV20-1 and TRBJ2-4, with the D segment identity uncertain. This receptor carries the CDR3 CSASGGVVVF. The sequenced DNA: TGCAGTGCTAGTGGTGGGGTGGTAGTCTTC.